This TCR beta chain was documented in a study of shared clonotypes between healthy human individuals. Study-level points and caveats: Of the naive CD4 clonotypes, about 5.4% were shared across a few donors. In having few donors, the study represented limited genetic and exposure-history diversity.

The method was immunoSEQ multiplex PCR; TCRdb's version includes in-frame clones alone and lacks a portion of them. The sample shows millions of clones, approximately 90% of them seen only once. On this clone itself: Its target is unknown.

V lost 4 bases to trimming and J lost 9 bases; unmatched junction nucleotides: 5. Germline-derived CDR1 and CDR2 are SNHLY and FYNNEI. CDR3 length: 14 residues. This clonotype originated in a man aged 18 to 30 in good health. The material sequenced was naive CD4+ T cells sorted from blood. Subset meaning: CD45RA+ positively selected. The V gene is TRBV2, the J gene TRBJ2-5; 13 bases match TRBD2. The CDR3: CASSVGTSGKAQYF. In DNA, the CDR3 is TGTGCCAGCAGTGTTGGGACTAGCGGGAAGGCCCAGTACTTC.